This T cell receptor (beta chain) was retrieved from a study of blood T cell repertoires in COVID-19. The wider study: From the United States, Italy and Spain came samples of acute and convalescent COVID-19. Nucleic acid was either cDNA or gDNA, and it came from T cells, B-cell-depleted T cells, or PBMCs.

Clones were sequenced by immunoSEQ multiplex PCR, and TCRdb holds only the in-frame ones, with some missing. The table records about 170,000 clones, around 89% of them present only once. Sample: peripheral blood. This TCR was recovered from a man aged 55 to 70 with acute or convalescent COVID-19.

The CDR3 sequence: CASSYRWDSNTEAFF. The CDR3 coding sequence is TGTGCCAGCAGTTACAGGTGGGACTCGAACACTGAAGCTTTCTTT. This chain links TRBV6-5 with TRBJ1-1; tentative D call: TRBD1 (5 bases). CDR1 and CDR2 from the germline V gene are MNHEY and SVGAGI. Trimming left V 2 bases short and J 1 base short, with 11 bases between. The CDR3 is made up of 15 amino acids.